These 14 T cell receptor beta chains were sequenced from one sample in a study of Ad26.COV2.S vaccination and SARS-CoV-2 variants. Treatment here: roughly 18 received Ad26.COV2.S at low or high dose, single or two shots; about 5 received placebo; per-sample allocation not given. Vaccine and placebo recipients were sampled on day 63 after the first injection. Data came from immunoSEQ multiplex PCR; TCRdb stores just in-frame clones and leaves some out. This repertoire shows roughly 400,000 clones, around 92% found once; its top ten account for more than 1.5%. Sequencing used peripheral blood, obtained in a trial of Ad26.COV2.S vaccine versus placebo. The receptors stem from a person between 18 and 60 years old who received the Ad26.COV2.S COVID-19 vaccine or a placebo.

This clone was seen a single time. The CDR3 DNA sequence: TGTGCCAGCAGACTAGCGGGGGGGGATGAGCAGTTCTTC. Translation: CASRLAGGDEQFF. The rearrangement joins TRBV2 to TRBJ2-1; 13 bases line up with TRBD2. The CDR3 consists of 13 residues. J gave up 8 bases and V 6 bases, and 1 base lay outside the gene matches. From germline, CDR1 is SNHLY and CDR2 FYNNEI.

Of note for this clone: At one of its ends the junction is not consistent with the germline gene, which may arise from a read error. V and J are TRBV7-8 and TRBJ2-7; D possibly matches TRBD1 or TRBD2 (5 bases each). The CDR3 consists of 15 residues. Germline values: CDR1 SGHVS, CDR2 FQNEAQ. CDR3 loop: CASSLEPGPDYEQYF. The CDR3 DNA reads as TGTGCCAGCAGTTTAGAACCGGGACCTGATTACGAGCAGTACTTC.

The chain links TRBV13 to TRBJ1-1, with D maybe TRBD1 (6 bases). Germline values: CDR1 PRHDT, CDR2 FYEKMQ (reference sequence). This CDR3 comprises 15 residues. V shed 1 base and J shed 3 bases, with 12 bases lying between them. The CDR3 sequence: CASSLEIRGDTEAFF. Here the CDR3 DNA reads TGTGCCAGCAGCTTAGAAATCAGGGGAGACACTGAAGCTTTCTTT.

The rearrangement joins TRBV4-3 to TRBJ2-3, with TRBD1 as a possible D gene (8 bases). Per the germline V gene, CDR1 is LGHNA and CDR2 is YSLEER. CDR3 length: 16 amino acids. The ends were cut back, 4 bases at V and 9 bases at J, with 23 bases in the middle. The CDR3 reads CASSRKQGAGALTQYF. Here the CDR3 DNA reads TGCGCCAGCAGCCGCAAGCAGGGGGCGGGGGCCCTCACGCAGTATTTT.

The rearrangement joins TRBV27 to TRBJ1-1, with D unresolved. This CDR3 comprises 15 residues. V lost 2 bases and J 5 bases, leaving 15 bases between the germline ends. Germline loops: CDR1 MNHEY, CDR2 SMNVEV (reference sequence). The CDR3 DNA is TGTGCCAGCAGTTTAACCCAGGAGGCTTGGACTGAAGCTTTCTTT. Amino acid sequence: CASSLTQEAWTEAFF.

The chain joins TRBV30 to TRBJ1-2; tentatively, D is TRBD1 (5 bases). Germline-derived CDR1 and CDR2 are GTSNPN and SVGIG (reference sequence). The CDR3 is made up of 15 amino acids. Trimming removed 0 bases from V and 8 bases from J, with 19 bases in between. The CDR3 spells CAWSVVVGGLSGYTF. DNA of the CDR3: TGTGCCTGGAGTGTAGTTGTTGGGGGGTTAAGCGGCTACACCTTC.

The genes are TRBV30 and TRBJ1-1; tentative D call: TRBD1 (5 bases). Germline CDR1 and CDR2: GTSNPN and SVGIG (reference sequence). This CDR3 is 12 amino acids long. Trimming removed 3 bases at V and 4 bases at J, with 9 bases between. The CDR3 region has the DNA TGTGCCTGGAGCGTCCAGGGCACTGAAGCTTTCTTT. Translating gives CAWSVQGTEAFF.

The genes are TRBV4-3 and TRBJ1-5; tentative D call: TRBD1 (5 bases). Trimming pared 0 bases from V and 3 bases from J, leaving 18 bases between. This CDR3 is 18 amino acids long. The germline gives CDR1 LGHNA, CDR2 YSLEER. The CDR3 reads CASSQDSSGTGNNQPQHF. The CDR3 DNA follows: TGCGCCAGCAGCCAAGATAGCTCGGGGACGGGAAACAATCAGCCCCAGCATTTT.

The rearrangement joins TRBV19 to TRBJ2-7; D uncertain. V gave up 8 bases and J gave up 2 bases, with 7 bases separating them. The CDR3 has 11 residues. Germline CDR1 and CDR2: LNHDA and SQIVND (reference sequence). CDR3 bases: TGTGCCAGTGGGAAGACCTACGAGCAGTACTTC. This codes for CASGKTYEQYF. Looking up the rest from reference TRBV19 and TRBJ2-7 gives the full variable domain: DGGITQSPKYLFRKEGQNVTLSCEQNLNHDAMYWYRQDPGQGLRLIYYSQIVNDFQKGDIAEGYSVSREKKESFPLTVTSAQKNPTAFYLCASGKTYEQYFGPGTRLTVT.

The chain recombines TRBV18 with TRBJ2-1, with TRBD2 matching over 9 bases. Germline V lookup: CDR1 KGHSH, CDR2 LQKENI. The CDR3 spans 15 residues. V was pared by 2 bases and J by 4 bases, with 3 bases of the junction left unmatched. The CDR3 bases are TGTGCCAGCTCACCAAGCGGGGGGCCTTACAATGAGCAGTTCTTC. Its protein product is CASSPSGGPYNEQFF.

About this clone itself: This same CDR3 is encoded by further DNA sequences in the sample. CDR3 bases: TGTGCCAGCAGCTTGGGGGGGAACACTGAAGCTTTCTTT. Its protein product is CASSLGGNTEAFF. The V call is TRBV5-6, the J call TRBJ1-1; no clear D. The CDR3 has 13 residues. Per germline, CDR1 SGHDT and CDR2 YYEEEE. The V gene lost 0 bases and the J gene lost 1 base, with 4 bases spanning the gap. The complete variable domain, with remaining parts taken from reference TRBV5-6 and TRBJ1-1, reads DAGVTQSPTHLIKTRGQQVTLRCSPKSGHDTVSWYQQALGQGPQFIFQYYEEEERQRGNFPDRFSGHQFPNYSSELNVNALLLGDSALYLCASSLGGNTEAFFGQGTRLTVV.

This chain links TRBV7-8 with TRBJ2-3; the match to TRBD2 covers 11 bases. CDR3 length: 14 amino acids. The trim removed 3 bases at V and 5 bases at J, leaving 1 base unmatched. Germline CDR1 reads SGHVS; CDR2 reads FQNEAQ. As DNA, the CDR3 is TGTGCCAGCAGCTTTAGCGGGAGGGAAGATACGCAGTATTTT. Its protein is CASSFSGREDTQYF.

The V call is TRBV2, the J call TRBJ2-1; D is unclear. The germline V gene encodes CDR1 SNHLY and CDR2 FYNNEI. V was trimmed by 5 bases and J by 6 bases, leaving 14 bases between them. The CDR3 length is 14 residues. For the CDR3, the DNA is TGTGCCAGCAGTAGCCGCGCCGGGCCCAATGAGCAGTTCTTC. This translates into CASSSRAGPNEQFF. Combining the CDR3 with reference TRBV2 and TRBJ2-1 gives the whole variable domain EPEVTQTPSHQVTQMGQEVILRCVPISNHLYFYWYRQILGQKVEFLVSFYNNEISEKSEIFDDQFSVERPDGSNFTLKIRSTKLEDSAMYFCASSSRAGPNEQFFGPGTRLTVL.

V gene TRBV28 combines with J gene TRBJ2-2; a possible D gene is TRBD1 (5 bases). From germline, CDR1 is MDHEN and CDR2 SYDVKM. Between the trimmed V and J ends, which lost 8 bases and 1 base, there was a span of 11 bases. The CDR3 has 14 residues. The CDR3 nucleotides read TGTGCCAGCGCTGACAGACGGAACACCGGGGAGCTGTTTTTT. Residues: CASADRRNTGELFF.